This TCR beta chain was profiled in a study of persistence of HIV-infected CD4 T cells (TCRdb year 2020). Concerning the study at large: The study isolated CMV- and HIV-1 Gag-responding CD4+ T cells from ART-treated individuals to examine antigen-driven clonal expansion of HIV-1-infected cells. The median time the participants had spent on suppressive ART was over 7 years. Peripheral blood samples of up to about 180 mL were taken at multiple time points, with the exception of a couple of participants who underwent leukapheresis at a single time point. The clonality of all cells in each sorted population was assessed by TCRbeta sequencing, whereas the clonality of infected cells was assessed by proviral sequencing. For the TCR cluster analysis across participants, 8 or 9 participants were included for CMV and 6 or 7 participants for Gag.

TCRbeta repertoires were sequenced from genomic DNA with the immunoSEQ hsTCRB assay version 4 in survey mode. Genomic DNA was diluted to about 9.9 ng/uL, and up to roughly 1 ug per sample was used for TCRbeta sequencing. The original methods were these. TCRbeta data were analyzed in ImmunoSeq Analyzer 3.0, with diversity computed on productive nucleotide rearrangements. Using the Immunarch R package, the improved Chao index served to estimate lower-bound TCR diversity and the Gini coefficient served to estimate clonality. Nucleotide rearrangements that differed but encoded the same CDR3beta amino acid sequence were counted as separate clonotypes. TCRbeta sequences significantly enriched in antigen-responding cells relative to anti-CD3/anti-CD28-activated cells were identified by differential abundance analysis. GLIPH2 clustered TCRs by predicted peptide-MHC specificity, both within individual participants and across merged participant data sets. This is the immuneACCESS table as TCRdb keeps it, with only in-frame sequences that have V and J called. A part of the clones is gone; compared with another copy, unresolved V genes explain less than half, and the rest is unexplained. V, J and clone size reflect that table, while D and trimming were determined from the DNA. Across this sample there are roughly 60,000 clones, with 65% to 80% seen only once. 1.7% of the sample belongs to the ten largest clones.

CDR1 and CDR2 (SGHRS, YFSETQ) derive from the germline V gene. The CDR3, from cysteine to phenylalanine, totals 17 residues. The kept DNA is CDR3 alone, 51 bases in frame from the first base. A distance of 13 bases separates the germline ends of V and J, which lose 0 bases and 0 bases respectively. This clone was observed a few times. This receptor's antigen is unknown. Nothing much larger sits one base from this clone, and base qualities are not available. The sample's treatment or condition label, in plain terms: suppressive antiretroviral therapy. Cells were stimulated with a pool of overlapping HIV-1 Gag 15-mer peptides at about 1 ug per peptide per mL. Memory populations depleted of antigen-responding cells were obtained by sorting nonresponding CD40L-negative CD69-negative CD45RO-high memory CD4+ T cells. Participants were HIV-1-infected adults who started suppressive ART during chronic infection. For at least 4 years, participants had undetectable plasma HIV-1 RNA, below 50 copies/mL. To be included, a participant needed positive CMV serology and a CD4+ T cell count above 400 cells/uL. Before stimulation, PBMCs were isolated using density centrifugation and then depleted of CD8+ T cells. For 15 to 20 hours, CD8-depleted PBMCs were stimulated with anti-CD28/CD49d costimulation, a CD40-blocking antibody, and enfuvirtide, which was added to prevent new infections. Sorting was done on either a Beckman Coulter MoFlo Legacy or an XDP sorter, and propidium iodide was used to exclude dead cells. For samples with more than one million cells, genomic DNA was extracted with the QIAamp DNA Mini Kit, and for all other samples the Quick-DNA Microprep Kit was used.

The paper's findings and limits, for the study overall: TCRbeta richness in CMV- and Gag-responding cells was significantly lower than in anti-CD3/anti-CD28-responding cells; CMV-responding cells had higher oligoclonality than CD3/CD28-stimulated and Gag-responding cells. Within the same sorted populations, TCR oligoclonality correlated with proviral oligoclonality. Enrichment of degenerate expanded CDR3beta sequences was found in antigen-responding cells, suggesting convergent selection of CD4+ responses to CMV and Gag. Restriction of bulk TCR analyses to the rare CMV-responding cells that actually carried HIV-1 proviruses was not possible. Only a small number of individuals took part in the study, and the range of antigens tested was limited.

The sequenced sample was CD4+ T cells sorted from PBMCs after roughly 18-hour stimulation, obtained from a patient who received antiretroviral therapy. This specimen's cell subset or site label, interpreted: CD40L-CD69- CD45RO-high memory CD4 T cells not responding to Gag peptides. This TCR derives from an adult man with HIV who was CMV-seropositive. This sequence uses TRBV5-1 and TRBJ1-3; the best D guess is TRBD1, with 6 bases matching. The CDR3 protein is CASSLGYRDGSGNTIYF. The base sequence is TGCGCCAGCAGCTTGGGATACAGGGACGGCTCTGGAAACACCATATATTTT.